Listed below are T cell receptor beta chains from one sample, sequenced in a study of blood T cell repertoires in COVID-19. TCRdb keeps only in-frame clones here, not all; method: immunoSEQ multiplex PCR. The profile covers over 400,000 clones, with more than 80% appearing a single time and more than 1.4% taken by the ten largest. Sequencing was performed on peripheral blood. The receptors derive from a woman in her twenties or thirties with active or convalescent COVID-19. Each CDR3 is given with its conserved first and last residue. The order of the fields is clone size, V gene, D gene, J gene, CDR3 protein, CDR3 DNA. D genes are given only for firm matches. Part of the rows lack a size; the others show once, few, many or a class for expanded clones.

NA	TRBV15	NA	TRBJ2-1	CATSRDLRRGLYNEQFF	TGTGCCACCAGCAGAGATTTGCGGAGGGGGCTTTACAATGAGCAGTTCTTC
NA	TRBV20-1	TRBD1	TRBJ1-2	CSASGGQGARGYTF	TGCAGTGCTAGTGGCGGGCAGGGGGCGCGTGGCTACACCTTC
few	TRBV3-1/TRBV3-2	TRBD1	TRBJ1-4	CASSQDYSSDRGDEKLFF	TGTGCCAGCAGCCAAGATTATTCCTCGGACAGGGGAGATGAAAAACTGTTTTTT
NA	TRBV20-1	TRBD2	TRBJ2-1	CSASAGLAGVVTYNEQFF	TGCAGTGCTAGTGCGGGACTAGCGGGAGTAGTGACCTACAATGAGCAGTTCTTC
NA	TRBV5-1	TRBD1	TRBJ1-1	CASSWGTVLNTEAFF	TGCGCCAGCAGCTGGGGGACAGTCCTGAACACTGAAGCTTTCTTT
once	TRBV5-4	NA	TRBJ2-5	CASSPARAGQETQYF	TGTGCCAGCAGCCCGGCGCGGGCGGGACAAGAGACCCAGTACTTC
NA	TRBV7-2	TRBD1	TRBJ1-2	CASSHQGATNYGYTF	TGTGCCAGCAGCCATCAGGGGGCAACTAACTATGGCTACACCTTC
NA	TRBV27	NA	TRBJ2-2	CASSLQDREGTGELFF	TGTGCCAGCAGTTTGCAGGACAGGGAGGGCACCGGGGAGCTGTTTTTT
NA	TRBV6-5	TRBD1	TRBJ1-5	CASGTERNQPQHF	TGTGCCAGTGGGACAGAGCGCAATCAGCCCCAGCATTTT
NA	TRBV3-1/TRBV3-2	TRBD2	TRBJ2-7	CASSQDGGVGYEQYF	TGTGCCAGCAGCCAAGACGGGGGGGTCGGCTACGAGCAGTACTTC
NA	TRBV10-3	TRBD2	TRBJ2-3	CAIREGLAASDTQYF	TGTGCCATCAGGGAGGGACTAGCTGCGTCGGATACGCAGTATTTT
NA	TRBV25-1	TRBD1	TRBJ1-4	CASSELTWTGSEKLFF	TGTGCCAGCAGTGAATTGACCTGGACAGGGTCTGAAAAACTGTTTTTT
NA	TRBV2	TRBD1	TRBJ1-2	CASRIETGYSEGGYTF	TGTGCCAGCAGGATAGAGACAGGGTATAGCGAGGGTGGCTACACCTTC
NA	TRBV27	TRBD1	TRBJ1-1	CASSAGTGVGTEAFF	TGTGCCAGCAGTGCCGGGACAGGGGTCGGGACTGAAGCTTTCTTT
NA	TRBV11-2	TRBD1	TRBJ2-7	CASRIRDRGYEQYF	TGTGCCAGCAGGATCCGGGACAGGGGCTACGAGCAGTACTTC
once	TRBV6-4	NA	TRBJ1-6	CASKRDRLSPLHF	TGTGCCAGCAAGAGAGACAGGCTCTCACCCCTCCACTTT
NA	TRBV5-4	TRBD1	TRBJ1-4	CASSFFDRGREKLFF	TGTGCCAGCAGCTTTTTTGACAGGGGGCGTGAAAAACTGTTTTTT
NA	TRBV6-1	NA	TRBJ2-6	CASSEAVIVAGANVLTF	TGTGCCAGCAGTGAAGCGGTGATAGTAGCAGGGGCCAACGTCCTGACTTTC
NA	TRBV13	NA	TRBJ1-2	CASSTQSYGYTF	TGTGCCAGCAGCACCCAGTCCTATGGCTACACCTTC
NA	TRBV13	TRBD1	TRBJ1-2	CASSSRSSYFYGTVGYTF	TGTGCCAGCAGCTCACGATCATCCTACTTCTACGGGACAGTTGGCTACACCTTC
NA	TRBV10-3	TRBD1	TRBJ2-5	CAISIQTGLGEETQYF	TGTGCCATCAGCATTCAGACAGGGTTAGGGGAAGAGACCCAGTACTTC
NA	TRBV7-6	NA	TRBJ1-1	CASSLDDGRGEAFF	TGTGCCAGCAGCTTAGATGACGGACGGGGGGAAGCTTTCTTT